The 14 T cell receptor beta chains listed next were all sequenced from one sample in a study of blood T cells in healthy people across ages. The second PCR ran roughly 7 to 12 cycles with a sample-barcoded 5' primer and J-beta primers. TCRdb re-analysed the 5' RACE reads in MiXCR, keeping a single row per CDR3 protein. The sample holds 1,800,000 or so distinct CDR3 sequences, around 42% seen once. The sample was blood. Receptor source: a human donor in good health.

This clonotype was detected once. Germline and junction disagree at one end, which may indicate a read error. The rearrangement links TRBV7-8 to TRBJ2-1, with TRBD1 identical over 9 bases. The CDR3 is made up of 15 amino acids. The V gene's germline CDR1 is SGHVS and CDR2 FQNEAQ. CDR3 region: CAGSLGQGKNNEQFF. In DNA, the CDR3 is TGTGCCGGCAGCTTAGGACAGGGGAAAAACAATGAGCAGTTCTTC. Combining the CDR3 with reference TRBV7-8 and TRBJ2-1 gives the whole variable domain GAGVSQSPRYKVAKRGQDVALRCDPISGHVSLFWYQQALGQGPEFLTYFQNEAQLDKSGLPSDRFFAERPEGSVSTLKIQRTQQEDSAVYLCAGSLGQGKNNEQFFGPGTRLTVL.

As DNA, the CDR3 is TGTGCCAGCAGCTTATGGGGGCTAGCCGCGGAGACCCAGTACTTC. Its protein product is CASSLWGLAAETQYF. J is TRBJ2-7 and V is TRBV7-9; tentative D call: TRBD1 (6 bases). The end of the DNA aligns better with TRBJ2-5, so the J call may be wrong. The CDR3 is 15 amino acids. Germline lookup yields CDR1 SEHNR and CDR2 FQNEAQ (reference sequence).

V is TRBV7-2 and J is TRBJ1-2; D is ambiguous. The V and J ends lost 2 bases and 8 bases respectively, with 15 bases between them. The CDR3 is 14 amino acids. Germline V gives CDR1 SGHTA, CDR2 FQGNSA. The CDR3 here is CASSLSPPVVGYTF. In DNA, the CDR3 is TGTGCCAGCAGCTTAAGCCCCCCGGTAGTAGGCTACACCTTC.

This chain links TRBV30 with TRBJ1-2; D perhaps matches TRBD1 (6 bases). V gave up 0 bases and J gave up 7 bases, with 15 bases separating them. Germline CDR1 is GTSNPN and CDR2 is SVGIG (reference sequence). The CDR3 spans 14 residues. CDR3: CAWSVLGGRVGYTF. For the CDR3, the DNA is TGTGCCTGGAGTGTACTCGGGGGGCGGGTTGGCTACACCTTC.

This clonotype was detected a few times. This sequence joins TRBV11-2 and TRBJ2-1; possibly TRBD2 for D (6 bases). CDR1 and CDR2 from the germline V gene are SGHAT and FQNNGV. Trimming took 1 base from V and 8 from J, leaving 12 bases between them. The CDR3 extends over 14 amino acids. The CDR3: CASSLGSGGYEQFF. The CDR3 nucleotides are TGTGCCAGCAGCTTAGGTTCTGGGGGGTATGAGCAGTTCTTC.

The genes are TRBV20-1 and TRBJ2-1, with 9 bases that match TRBD1. The germline gives CDR1 DFQATT, CDR2 SNEGSKA (reference sequence). CDR3 size: 16 residues. The V segment lost 0 bases and the J segment 4 bases; nucleotides outside the gene matches: 7. CDR3 region: CSARDQGTGTYNEQFF. The DNA of the CDR3 is TGCAGTGCTAGAGATCAAGGGACAGGGACTTACAATGAGCAGTTCTTC.

This clonotype was found a few times. CDR3 in DNA: TGTGCCAGCAGTTACGACTCGGCGGGGGGGCCGGCCGGGGAGCTGTTTTTT. It encodes CASSYDSAGGPAGELFF. The chain employs TRBV6-5 and TRBJ2-2; TRBD2 matches at 9 bases. V was clipped by 2 bases and J by 6 bases; unmatched bases: 10. Per germline, CDR1 MNHEY and CDR2 SVGAGI. This CDR3 is built from 17 residues.

The rearrangement joins TRBV27 to TRBJ2-1, with 8 bases aligning to TRBD2. This CDR3 contains 14 residues. Germline-derived CDR1 and CDR2 are MNHEY and SMNVEV (reference sequence). J gave up 3 bases and V 7 bases, and 5 bases lay outside the gene matches. As DNA, the CDR3 is TGTGCCAGCAAGACTAGCGCAATCTACAATGAGCAGTTCTTC. It translates to CASKTSAIYNEQFF.

The chain has TRBV20-1 and TRBJ1-1; no reliable D call. V was clipped by 5 bases and J by 5 bases, with 12 bases between them. CDR3 size: 12 residues. The germline V gene has CDR1 DFQATT and CDR2 SNEGSKA (reference sequence). CDR3 in amino acids: CSAHREITEAFF. CDR3 in DNA: TGCAGTGCTCATAGGGAGATAACTGAAGCTTTCTTT.

This clonotype was observed many times. The rearrangement joins TRBV5-1 to TRBJ2-5, with 7 bases identical to TRBD1. Germline assignment: CDR1 SGHRS and CDR2 YFSETQ. The CDR3 consists of 14 residues. With 0 bases clipped from V and 1 base from J, the junction kept 0 bases outside the gene matches. The CDR3 nucleotides are TGCGCCAGCAGCTTGGGGGACAGCCAAGAGACCCAGTACTTC. Amino acids: CASSLGDSQETQYF.

The genes are TRBV4-1 and TRBJ2-5, with a tentative D call TRBD2 (5 bases). The CDR3 runs to 19 residues. Germline V gives CDR1 MGHRA, CDR2 YSYEKL. V was cut by 0 bases and J by 0 bases, with 20 bases left in between. The CDR3 bases are TGCGCCAGCAGCCAAGACTCCTTGGTGGGCAGACTAAACCAAGAGACCCAGTACTTC. This codes for CASSQDSLVGRLNQETQYF.

V is TRBV20-1 and J is TRBJ1-5; the D gene is possibly TRBD1 (6 bases). Looked up from germline, CDR1 is DFQATT and CDR2 is SNEGSKA (reference sequence). V was shortened by 5 bases and J by 4 bases, with 15 bases between the two germline ends. The CDR3 runs 14 residues. The CDR3 bases are TGCAGTGCTGACCAACAGGGTTCTAATCAGCCCCAGCATTTT. Translation: CSADQQGSNQPQHF.

The rearrangement uses TRBV4-3 and TRBJ1-1; D is ambiguous. Trimming stripped 0 bases from V and 9 bases from J, with 11 bases between. Per germline, CDR1 LGHNA and CDR2 YSLEER. The CDR3 totals 13 residues. The CDR3 is CASSQDREGKAFF. The CDR3 coding sequence is TGCGCCAGCAGCCAAGATCGGGAAGGGAAAGCTTTCTTT.

This clonotype appeared many times. Possible read error: a much larger clone is one base away. The chain recombines TRBV5-1 with TRBJ2-5, with D uncertain. The V gene's germline CDR1 is SGHRS and CDR2 YFSETQ. V was trimmed by 4 bases and J by 0 bases, leaving 4 bases between them. The CDR3 length is 12 residues. The CDR3 nucleotides read TGCGCCAGCAGCATGGACCAAGAGACCCAGTACTTC. Its protein product is CASSMDQETQYF.